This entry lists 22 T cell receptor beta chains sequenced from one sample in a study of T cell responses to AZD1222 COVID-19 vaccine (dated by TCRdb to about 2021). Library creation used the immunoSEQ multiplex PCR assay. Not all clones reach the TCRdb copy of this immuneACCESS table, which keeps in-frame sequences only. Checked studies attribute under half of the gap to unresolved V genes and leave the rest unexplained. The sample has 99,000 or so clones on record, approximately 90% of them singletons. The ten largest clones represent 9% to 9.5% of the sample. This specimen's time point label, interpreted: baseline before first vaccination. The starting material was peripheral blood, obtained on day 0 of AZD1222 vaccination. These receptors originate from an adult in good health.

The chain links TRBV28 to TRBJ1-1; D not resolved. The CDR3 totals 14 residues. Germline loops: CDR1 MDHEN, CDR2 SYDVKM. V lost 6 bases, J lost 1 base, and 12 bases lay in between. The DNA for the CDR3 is TGTGCCAGCAGGCCCGTTATTGGGAACACTGAAGCTTTCTTT. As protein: CASRPVIGNTEAFF.

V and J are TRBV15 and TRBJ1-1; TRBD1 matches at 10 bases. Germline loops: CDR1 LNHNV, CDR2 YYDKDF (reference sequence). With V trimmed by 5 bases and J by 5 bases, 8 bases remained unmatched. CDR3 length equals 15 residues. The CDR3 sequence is CATSSDRGLGTEAFF. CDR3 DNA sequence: TGTGCCACCAGCTCCGACAGGGGGCTGGGGACTGAAGCTTTCTTT.

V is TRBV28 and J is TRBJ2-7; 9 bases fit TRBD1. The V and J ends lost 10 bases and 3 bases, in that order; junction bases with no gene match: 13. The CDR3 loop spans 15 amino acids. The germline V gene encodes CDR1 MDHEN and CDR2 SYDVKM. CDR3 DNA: TGTGCCACGACCCCGGGGGGACAGGGTTTCTACGAGCAGTACTTC. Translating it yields CATTPGGQGFYEQYF.

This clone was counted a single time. CDR3 region: CAWGQGDQETQYF. The DNA of the CDR3 is TGTGCCTGGGGACAGGGAGACCAAGAGACCCAGTACTTC. This rearrangement joins TRBV30 to TRBJ2-5, with 8 bases fitting TRBD1. CDR3 length: 13 amino acids. CDR1 is GTSNPN and CDR2 is SVGIG in the germline V gene (reference sequence). Germline trimming cut 5 bases from V and 0 bases from J; bases unmatched to any gene: 2.

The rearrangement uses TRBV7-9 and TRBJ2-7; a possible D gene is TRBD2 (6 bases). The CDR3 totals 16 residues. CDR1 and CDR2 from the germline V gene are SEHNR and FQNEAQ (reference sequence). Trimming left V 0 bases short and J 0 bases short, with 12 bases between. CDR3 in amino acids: CASSLALGGTSYEQYF. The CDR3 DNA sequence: TGTGCCAGCAGCTTAGCGTTGGGCGGGACCTCCTACGAGCAGTACTTC.

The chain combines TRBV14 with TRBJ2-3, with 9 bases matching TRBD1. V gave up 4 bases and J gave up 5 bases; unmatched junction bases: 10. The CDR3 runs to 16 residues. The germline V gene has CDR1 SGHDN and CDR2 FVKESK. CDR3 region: CASSPPGTGFVDTQYF. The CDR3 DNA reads TGTGCCAGCAGCCCCCCCGGGACAGGGTTTGTAGATACGCAGTATTTT.

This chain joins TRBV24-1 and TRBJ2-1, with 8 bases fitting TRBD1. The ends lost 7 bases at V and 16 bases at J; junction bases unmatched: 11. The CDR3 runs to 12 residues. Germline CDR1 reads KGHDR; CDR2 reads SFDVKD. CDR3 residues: CATSSPGQVIFF. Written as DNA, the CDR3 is TGTGCCACCAGCTCTCCGGGACAGGTAATTTTCTTC.

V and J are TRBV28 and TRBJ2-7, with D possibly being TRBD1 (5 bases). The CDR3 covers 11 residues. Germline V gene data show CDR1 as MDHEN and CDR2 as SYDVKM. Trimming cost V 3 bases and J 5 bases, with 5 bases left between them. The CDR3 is CASSFRDEQYF. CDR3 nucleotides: TGTGCCAGCAGTTTCAGGGACGAGCAGTACTTC.

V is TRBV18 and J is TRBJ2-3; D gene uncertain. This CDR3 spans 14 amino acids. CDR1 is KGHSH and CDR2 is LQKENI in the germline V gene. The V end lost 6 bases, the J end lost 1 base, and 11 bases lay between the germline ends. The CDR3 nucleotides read TGTGCCAGCTCTCCCTTGCCGCGCACAGATACGCAGTATTTT. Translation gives CASSPLPRTDTQYF.

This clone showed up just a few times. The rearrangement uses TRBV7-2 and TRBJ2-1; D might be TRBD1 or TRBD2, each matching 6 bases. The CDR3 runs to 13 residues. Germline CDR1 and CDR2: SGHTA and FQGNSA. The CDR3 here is CGTGAGPNNEQFF. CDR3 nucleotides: TGTGGTACGGGGGCGGGTCCTAACAATGAGCAGTTCTTC. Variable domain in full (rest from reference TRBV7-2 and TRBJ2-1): GAGVSQSPSNKVTEKGKDVELRCDPISGHTALYWYRQSLGQGLEFLIYFQGNSAPDKSGLPSDRFSAERTGGSVSTLTIQRTQQEDSAVYLCGTGAGPNNEQFFGPGTRLTVL.

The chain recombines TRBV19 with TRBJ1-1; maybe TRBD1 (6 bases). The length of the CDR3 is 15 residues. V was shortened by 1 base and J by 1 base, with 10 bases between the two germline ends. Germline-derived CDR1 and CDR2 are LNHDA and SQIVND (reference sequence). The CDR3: CASSIVTGKNTEAFF. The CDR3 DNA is TGTGCCAGTAGTATAGTTACAGGGAAGAACACTGAAGCTTTCTTT.

CDR3 sequence reads: CASSLTDWSEQYF. The CDR3 DNA is TGTGCCAGCAGCTTAACCGACTGGAGCGAGCAGTACTTC. The chain joins TRBV7-3 to TRBJ2-7; D remains unclear. V lost 0 bases, J lost 6 bases, and 9 bases lay in between. CDR1 and CDR2 (germline): SGHTA, FQGTGA. The CDR3 length is 13 residues.

The CDR3 sequence is CASSLEPGRPYEQYF. The CDR3 nucleotides are TGTGCCAGCAGCTTGGAGCCCGGCCGACCCTACGAGCAGTACTTC. The chain recombines TRBV5-5 with TRBJ2-7; D remains unclear. Trimming cost V 0 bases and J 2 bases, with 12 bases left between them. In germline, CDR1 is SGHKS, CDR2 YYEKEE (reference sequence). There are 15 residues in the CDR3.

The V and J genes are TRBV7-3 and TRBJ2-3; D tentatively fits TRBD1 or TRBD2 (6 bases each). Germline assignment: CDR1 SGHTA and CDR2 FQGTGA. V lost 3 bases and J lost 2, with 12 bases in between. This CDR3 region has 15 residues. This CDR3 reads CASSFGGGTTDTQYF. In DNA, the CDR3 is TGTGCCAGCAGCTTTGGGGGCGGGACCACAGATACGCAGTATTTT.

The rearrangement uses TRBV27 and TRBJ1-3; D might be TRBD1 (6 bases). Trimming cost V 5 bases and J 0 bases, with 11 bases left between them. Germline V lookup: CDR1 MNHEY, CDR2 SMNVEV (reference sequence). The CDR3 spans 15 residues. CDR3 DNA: TGTGCCAGCAGTATTACAGGGAGCTCTGGAAACACCATATATTTT. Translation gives CASSITGSSGNTIYF.

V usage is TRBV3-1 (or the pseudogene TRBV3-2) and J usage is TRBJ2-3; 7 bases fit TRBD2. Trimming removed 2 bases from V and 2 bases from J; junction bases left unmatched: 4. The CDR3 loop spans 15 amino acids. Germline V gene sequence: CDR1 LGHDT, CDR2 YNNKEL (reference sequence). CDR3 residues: CASSQQRDFTDTQYF. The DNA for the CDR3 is TGTGCCAGCAGCCAACAGCGGGACTTCACAGATACGCAGTATTTT.

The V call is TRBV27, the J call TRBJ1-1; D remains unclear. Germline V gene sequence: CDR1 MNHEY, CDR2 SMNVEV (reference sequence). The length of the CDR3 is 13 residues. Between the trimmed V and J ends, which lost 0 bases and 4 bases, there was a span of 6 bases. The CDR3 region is CASSLSAATEAFF. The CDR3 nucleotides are TGTGCCAGCAGTTTATCGGCAGCCACTGAAGCTTTCTTT.

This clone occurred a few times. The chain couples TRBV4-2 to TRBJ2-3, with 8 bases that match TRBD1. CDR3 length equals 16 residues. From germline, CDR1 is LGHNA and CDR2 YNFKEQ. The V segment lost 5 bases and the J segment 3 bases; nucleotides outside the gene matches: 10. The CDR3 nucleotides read TGTGCCAGCAGCGTAAGGACAGGGCAGTTAACAGATACGCAGTATTTT. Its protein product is CASSVRTGQLTDTQYF.

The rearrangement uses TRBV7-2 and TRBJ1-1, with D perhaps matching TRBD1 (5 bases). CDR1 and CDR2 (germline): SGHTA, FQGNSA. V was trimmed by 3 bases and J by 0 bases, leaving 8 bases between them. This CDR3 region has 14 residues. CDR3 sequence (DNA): TGTGCCAGCAGCTTGGGGGTGGTGAACACTGAAGCTTTCTTT. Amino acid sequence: CASSLGVVNTEAFF.

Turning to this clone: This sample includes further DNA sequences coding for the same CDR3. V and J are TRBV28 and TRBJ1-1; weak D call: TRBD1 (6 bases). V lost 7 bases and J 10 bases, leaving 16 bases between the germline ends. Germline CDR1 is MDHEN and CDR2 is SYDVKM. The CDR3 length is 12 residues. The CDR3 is CASKTGFSPAFF. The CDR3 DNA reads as TGTGCCAGCAAAACAGGGTTTTCCCCAGCTTTCTTT.

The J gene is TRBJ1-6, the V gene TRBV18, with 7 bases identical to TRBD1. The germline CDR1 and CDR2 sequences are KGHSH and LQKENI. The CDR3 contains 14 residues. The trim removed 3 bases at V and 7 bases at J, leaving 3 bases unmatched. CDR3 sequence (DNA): TGTGCCAGCTCACCGGGGACAGCCAATTCACCCCTCCACTTT. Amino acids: CASSPGTANSPLHF.

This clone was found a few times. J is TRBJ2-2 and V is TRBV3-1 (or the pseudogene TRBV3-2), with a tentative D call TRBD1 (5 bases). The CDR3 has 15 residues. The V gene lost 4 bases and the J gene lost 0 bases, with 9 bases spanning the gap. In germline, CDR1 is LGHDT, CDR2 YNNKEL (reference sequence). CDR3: CASSPVTANTGELFF. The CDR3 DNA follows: TGTGCCAGCAGCCCTGTGACAGCGAACACCGGGGAGCTGTTTTTT.